Below, one TCR beta chain is given with its context. What it recognizes is unknown. The data were taken from a study of OX40 agonist ivuxolimab in advanced cancers. As for the study in general: A history of anti-PD-1, anti-PD-L1 or anti-CTLA-4 therapy was acceptable, and about 40% had some.

Points from the study as a whole: Antigen specificity was not determined for the expanded peripheral T cells.

Trimming cost V 5 bases and J 9 bases; bases outside gene matches: 3. Germline assignment: CDR1 MNHNY and CDR2 SVGAGI (reference sequence). The CDR3 runs to 13 residues. Drawing of blood for sampling happened at baseline, at cycle 4 day 1, and at cycle 7 day 1. The data were produced by immunoSEQ multiplex PCR, yet TCRdb's version contains in-frame clones alone and is incomplete. Among 70,000 to 85,000 clones listed, about 85% were seen once. The chain joins TRBV6-6 to TRBJ1-6; 8 bases are shared with TRBD1. The sequenced sample was CD4+ or CD8+ T cells sorted from blood, obtained in a trial of the OX40 agonist ivuxolimab. This clonotype originated in an adult with an advanced solid tumor such as melanoma, head and neck, liver or kidney cancer. The CDR3 protein is CASSQGAGSPLHF. The CDR3 DNA is TGTGCCAGCAGTCAGGGGGCCGGTTCACCCCTCCACTTT.